This TCR beta chain was found in a study of shared clonotypes between healthy human individuals. Method: immunoSEQ multiplex PCR; TCRdb's copy keeps in-frame clones and lacks some. The data hold roughly 400,000 clones, with 90% to 97% observed a single time. The CDR3 length is 16 residues. Germline values: CDR1 MNHNY, CDR2 SVGAGI (reference sequence). V shed 6 bases, J shed 5 bases, and the junction held 14 bases outside the gene matches. This chain joins TRBV6-6 and TRBJ1-2; 8 bases are shared with TRBD1. This receptor was obtained from a man younger than 40 in good health. The sequenced material came from memory CD8+ T cells sorted from blood. The subset is: CD45RO+ cells pooled with CCR7-negative TemRA cells. CDR3: CASRTGTGATFYGYTF. CDR3 DNA: TGTGCCAGCAGAACAGGGACAGGCGCTACTTTTTATGGCTACACCTTC.